The sequence of this T cell receptor (beta chain) was determined in a study of human T cells and chemical hapten exposure. CDR1 and CDR2 from the germline V gene are SQVTM and ANQGSEA. This CDR3 is 13 amino acids long. Trimming removed 4 bases from V and 4 bases from J, with 11 bases in between. Time point described: patch test 3, about 24 weeks after DPC sensitization. Documented treatment: therapeutic diphenylcyclopropenone sensitization with weekly scalp DPC. TCRdb itself ran the RACE reads through MiXCR, one entry per CDR3 protein. The data contain 150,000 to 200,000 distinct CDR3 sequences, about 22% of them singletons.

The receptor's source is a woman aged 35 to 49 with alopecia areata. Some clones in this sample may be carry-over from other donors' samples. The V and J genes are TRBV29-1 and TRBJ2-1; a weak D match, TRBD2 (5 bases). The starting material was whole blood, obtained in connection with sensitization to the hapten diphenylcyclopropenone (DPC). This CDR3 is CSVGWTGYNEQFF. CDR3 nucleotide sequence: TGCAGCGTTGGCTGGACGGGGTACAATGAGCAGTTCTTC.